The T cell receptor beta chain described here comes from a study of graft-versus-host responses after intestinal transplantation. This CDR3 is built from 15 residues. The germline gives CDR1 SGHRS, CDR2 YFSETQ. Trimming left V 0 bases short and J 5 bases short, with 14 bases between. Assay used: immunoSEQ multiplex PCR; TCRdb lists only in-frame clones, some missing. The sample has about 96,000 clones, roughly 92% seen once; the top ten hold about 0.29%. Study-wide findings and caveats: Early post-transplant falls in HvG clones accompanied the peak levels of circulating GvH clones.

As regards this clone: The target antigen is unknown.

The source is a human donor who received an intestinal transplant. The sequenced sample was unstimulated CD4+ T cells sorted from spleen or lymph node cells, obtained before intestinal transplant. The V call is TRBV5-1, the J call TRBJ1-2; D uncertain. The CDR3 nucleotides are TGCGCCAGCAGCTTGGAGACGGCTAGTGGGTATGGCTACACCTTC. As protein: CASSLETASGYGYTF.